These 27 T cell receptor beta chains share one sample of origin, sequenced in a study of T cells after yellow fever vaccination. A single record per CDR3 protein comes from TCRdb applying MiXCR to the 5' RACE reads. The sample has just under 30,000 distinct CDR3 sequences; 5% are singletons. This specimen consisted of CD8+ T cells sorted from PBMCs, obtained 10 days after the yellow fever booster vaccination. The receptors shown here come from a man under 40 who received the YFV17D yellow fever vaccine.

At least ten counts were recorded for this clonotype. The V and J genes are TRBV5-4 and TRBJ2-2; TRBD1 matches at 10 bases. V lost 5 bases, J lost 2 bases, and 6 bases stayed unmatched. Per the germline V gene, CDR1 is SGHNT and CDR2 is YYREEE (reference sequence). This CDR3 is 16 amino acids long. The CDR3 is CASRWTGGGNTGELFF. The CDR3 DNA is TGTGCCAGCAGATGGACAGGGGGTGGTAACACCGGGGAGCTGTTTTTT.

Turning to this clonotype: A much larger clonotype is one base distant, so this may be a read error. This chain links TRBV19 with TRBJ2-1, with 7 bases that match TRBD2. This CDR3 is 16 amino acids long. Germline-derived CDR1 and CDR2 are LNHDA and SQIVND (reference sequence). V lost 4 bases, J lost 8 bases, and 14 bases stayed unmatched. CDR3 loop: CASSSGLGEGLDEQFF. CDR3 DNA sequence: TGTGCCAGTAGTAGTGGACTAGGAGAGGGATTGGATGAGCAGTTCTTC.

This clonotype has a count of ten or more. The chain carries TRBV19 and TRBJ1-2, with a weak D call TRBD1 (5 bases). The CDR3 is made up of 15 amino acids. V was cut by 3 bases and J by 2 bases, with 13 bases left in between. Germline values: CDR1 LNHDA, CDR2 SQIVND (reference sequence). The CDR3 nucleotides are TGTGCCAGTAGTATGCAAGACAGCCCAAACTATGGCTACACCTTC. This codes for CASSMQDSPNYGYTF. Full variable domain (missing parts from reference TRBV19 and TRBJ1-2): DGGITQSPKYLFRKEGQNVTLSCEQNLNHDAMYWYRQDPGQGLRLIYYSQIVNDFQKGDIAEGYSVSREKKESFPLTVTSAQKNPTAFYLCASSMQDSPNYGYTFGSGTRLTVV.

In its sample, this clonotype was seen many times. The genes are TRBV27 and TRBJ2-7; D unresolved. Trimming shortened V by 6 bases and J by 4 bases, and 10 bases separated the two germline ends. Germline lookup yields CDR1 MNHEY and CDR2 SMNVEV (reference sequence). This CDR3 contains 12 residues. DNA for the CDR3: TGTGCCAGCAGCTTAGGCTGGTACGAGCAGTACTTC. Translating it yields CASSLGWYEQYF.

This clonotype was seen repeatedly, ten times or more. The chain links TRBV6-2 or TRBV6-3 to TRBJ1-5; D might be TRBD1 (5 bases). This CDR3 has 13 amino acids. V gave up 4 bases and J gave up 6 bases, with 10 bases separating them. Germline assignment: CDR1 MNHEY and CDR2 SVGEGT. The chain's CDR3 is CASSSAQVQPQHF. Here the CDR3 DNA reads TGTGCCAGCAGTTCGGCACAGGTTCAGCCCCAGCATTTT.

The table lists this clonotype with many counts. The V gene is TRBV28, the J gene TRBJ2-3; D call uncertain. Looked up from germline, CDR1 is MDHEN and CDR2 is SYDVKM. The V end lost 2 bases, the J end lost 4 bases, and 4 bases lay between the germline ends. CDR3 length equals 12 residues. CDR3 in amino acids: CASSLQSDTQYF. As DNA, the CDR3 is TGTGCCAGCAGTTTACAATCAGATACGCAGTATTTT.

The sample holds many counts of this clonotype. V usage is TRBV7-9 and J usage is TRBJ2-5; 7 bases fit TRBD1. CDR3 length: 11 residues. The germline V gene has CDR1 SEHNR and CDR2 FQNEAQ (reference sequence). Trimming cost V 8 bases and J 9 bases; bases outside gene matches: 6. The CDR3 loop is CASLRGQAQYF. CDR3 in DNA: TGTGCCAGCCTACGAGGACAGGCCCAGTACTTC.

This clonotype was found many times. The V call is TRBV5-1, the J call TRBJ1-2; D call uncertain. CDR1 is SGHRS, CDR2 YFSETQ, per germline. The V end lost 3 bases, the J end lost 4 bases, and 7 bases lay between the germline ends. The length of the CDR3 is 12 residues. The CDR3 DNA is TGCGCCAGCAGCTCGGACTCCTATGGCTACACCTTC. Translated: CASSSDSYGYTF.

This clonotype showed up many times. This chain joins TRBV29-1 and TRBJ1-2; no clear D gene. The CDR3 is 12 residues long. The V gene lost 0 bases and the J gene lost 5 bases, with 7 bases spanning the gap. Germline CDR1 is SQVTM and CDR2 is ANQGSEA. Here the CDR3 reads CSVEEGRYGYTF. CDR3 bases: TGCAGCGTTGAAGAAGGGCGTTATGGCTACACCTTC.

This clonotype was observed at least ten times. The V gene is TRBV7-9, the J gene TRBJ1-5, with 7 bases matching TRBD1. In germline, CDR1 is SEHNR, CDR2 FQNEAQ (reference sequence). The J segment lost 11 bases and the V segment lost 5 bases, leaving 15 bases of the junction unmatched. The length of the CDR3 is 15 residues. The CDR3 DNA reads as TGTGCCAGCAGCACCGACAGGGACGCTGGGAGGGCCCAGCATTTT. Encoded protein: CASSTDRDAGRAQHF.

This clonotype was observed many times. The rearrangement links TRBV5-1 to TRBJ2-1; 7 nucleotides match TRBD1. Germline CDR1 reads SGHRS; CDR2 reads YFSETQ. This CDR3 has 13 residues. V was clipped by 4 bases and J by 4 bases; unmatched bases: 2. The DNA for the CDR3 is TGCGCCAGCAGCCAGGACAGGTACAATGAGCAGTTCTTC. Translated, it gives CASSQDRYNEQFF.

V is TRBV9 and J is TRBJ2-1, with D possibly being TRBD2 (6 bases). Germline V gene sequence: CDR1 SGDLS, CDR2 YYNGEE. Between the trimmed V and J ends, which lost 0 bases and 6 bases, there was a span of 13 bases. The CDR3 has 15 residues. The CDR3 is CASSVVVTSINEQFF. For the CDR3, the DNA is TGTGCCAGCAGCGTAGTGGTGACTAGTATCAATGAGCAGTTCTTC.

This clonotype was recorded many times. The rearrangement joins TRBV2 to TRBJ2-1; D possibly corresponds to TRBD2 (6 bases). The CDR3 is 15 amino acids. Trimming left V 6 bases short and J 8 bases short, with 20 bases between. Germline V gene lookup returns CDR1 SNHLY and CDR2 FYNNEI. The CDR3 region is CASRPGVGVYDEQFF. CDR3 DNA: TGTGCCAGCAGGCCGGGAGTTGGGGTTTATGATGAGCAGTTCTTC.

This clonotype was picked up many times. This chain's CDR3 is CASSQSVREGRDEQFF. The CDR3 DNA reads TGCGCCAGCAGTCAATCGGTGAGGGAGGGCCGGGATGAGCAGTTCTTC. The chain joins TRBV23-1 to TRBJ2-1, with TRBD2 matching 7 bases. TRBV23-1 is treated as an ORF (open reading frame) with a function not yet certain. The CDR3 is 16 amino acids. Germline trimming cut 0 bases from V and 8 bases from J; bases unmatched to any gene: 10.

This clonotype was counted many times. V is TRBV29-1 and J is TRBJ2-6; tentative D call: TRBD1 (5 bases). V was cut by 5 bases and J by 4 bases, with 12 bases left in between. CDR3 length: 14 amino acids. The germline CDR1 and CDR2 sequences are SQVTM and ANQGSEA. The CDR3 loop reads CSVLGARGANVLTF. The DNA for the CDR3 is TGCAGCGTTCTAGGGGCGCGCGGGGCCAACGTCCTGACTTTC.

In its sample, this clonotype was seen many times. This chain links TRBV29-1 with TRBJ2-7; D gene unclear. CDR1 and CDR2 from the germline V gene are SQVTM and ANQGSEA. The CDR3 is 12 amino acids. V lost 7 bases to trimming and J lost 2 bases, with 12 bases between them. CDR3 protein: CSAEGVTYEQYF. The CDR3 DNA reads as TGCAGCGCCGAAGGAGTAACCTACGAGCAGTACTTC.

There are many counts of this clonotype. J is TRBJ2-2 and V is TRBV6-5; D call uncertain. Trimming left V 3 bases short and J 8 bases short, with 22 bases between. Per the germline V gene, CDR1 is MNHEY and CDR2 is SVGAGI. The CDR3 extends over 17 amino acids. The CDR3 loop reads CASSYFPGAQFGGELFF. The DNA of the CDR3 is TGTGCCAGCAGTTATTTTCCGGGTGCACAGTTCGGGGGGGAGCTGTTTTTT.

This clonotype was seen repeatedly, ten times or more. The chain has TRBV15 and TRBJ2-1; tentatively, D is TRBD2 (6 bases). Germline V gene data show CDR1 as LNHNV and CDR2 as YYDKDF (reference sequence). This CDR3 comprises 15 residues. The germline V and J ends were trimmed by 6 bases and 8 bases, with 20 bases remaining between them. For the CDR3, the DNA is TGTGCCACCAGTGAGGGAGGCCTCCCTACCGATGAGCAGTTCTTC. Translation gives CATSEGGLPTDEQFF. The full variable domain, its missing parts supplied by reference TRBV15 and TRBJ2-1, is DAMVIQNPRYQVTQFGKPVTLSCSQTLNHNVMYWYQQKSSQAPKLLFHYYDKDFNNEADTPDNFQSRRPNTSFCFLDIRSPGLGDTAMYLCATSEGGLPTDEQFFGPGTRLTVL.

This clonotype has a count of ten or more. The CDR3 here is CASSPQGNTEAFF. DNA for the CDR3: TGTGCCAGCTCACCACAGGGCAACACTGAAGCTTTCTTT. The V call is TRBV18, the J call TRBJ1-1, with unresolved D. The V end lost 1 base, the J end lost 2 bases, and 5 bases lay between the germline ends. CDR3 size: 13 residues. Germline V lookup: CDR1 KGHSH, CDR2 LQKENI.

This clonotype was recorded at least ten times. The chain has TRBV7-2 and TRBJ2-5; the D is unclear. The V and J ends lost 1 base and 7 bases respectively, with 1 base between them. The CDR3 runs to 10 residues. Germline V gives CDR1 SGHTA, CDR2 FQGNSA. The chain's CDR3 is CASSLGTQYF. The CDR3 nucleotides read TGTGCCAGCAGCTTAGGGACCCAGTACTTC.

This clonotype occurred many times. The chain couples TRBV5-6 to TRBJ1-4; D uncertain. Looked up from germline, CDR1 is SGHDT and CDR2 is YYEEEE. Trimming left V 2 bases short and J 3 bases short, with 5 bases between. CDR3 size: 13 residues. The CDR3 sequence: CASSFGSNEKLFF. Written as DNA, the CDR3 is TGTGCCAGCAGCTTCGGTTCTAATGAAAAACTGTTTTTT.

At least ten counts were recorded for this clonotype. This sequence joins TRBV27 and TRBJ1-6, with D hard to call. With 0 bases removed from V and 9 bases from J, the gap between germline ends came to 9 bases. The CDR3 totals 14 residues. Germline CDR1 MNHEY, CDR2 SMNVEV (reference sequence). DNA of the CDR3: TGTGCCAGCAGTTTATCATCGGTGGGTTCACCCCTCCACTTT. Protein product: CASSLSSVGSPLHF.

This clonotype showed up many times. This sequence joins TRBV13 and TRBJ2-1, with D perhaps TRBD1 (5 bases). The CDR3 is 16 residues long. V lost 4 bases to trimming and J lost 6 bases, with 19 bases between them. Germline CDR1 reads PRHDT; CDR2 reads FYEKMQ (reference sequence). The CDR3, as DNA: TGTGCCAGCAGCTCCGAAGGGGTCAGCCGGCCCAATGAGCAGTTCTTC. Its translation: CASSSEGVSRPNEQFF.

This clonotype was picked up many times. The chain carries TRBV11-2 and TRBJ2-2; D uncertain. Trimming removed 0 bases from V and 2 bases from J, with 19 bases in between. The CDR3 covers 19 residues. The germline V gene encodes CDR1 SGHAT and CDR2 FQNNGV. The CDR3: CASSLDWPPSKGNTGELFF. The CDR3 nucleotides are TGTGCCAGCAGCTTAGACTGGCCCCCATCCAAGGGCAACACCGGGGAGCTGTTTTTT. The full variable domain, in which reference TRBV11-2 and TRBJ2-2 provide the parts outside the CDR3, is EAGVAQSPRYKIIEKRQSVAFWCNPISGHATLYWYQQILGQGPKLLIQFQNNGVVDDSQLPKDRFSAERLKGVDSTLKIQPAKLEDSAVYLCASSLDWPPSKGNTGELFFGEGSRLTVL.

About this clonotype: With a much larger clone just one base away, this may be a read error. The chain recombines TRBV5-6 with TRBJ1-6; D uncertain. Deletions cut 2 bases from V and 8 bases from J, with 11 bases between. CDR1 SGHDT and CDR2 YYEEEE come from the germline V gene. CDR3 length equals 14 residues. This CDR3 reads CASSFVEFDSPLHF. The DNA for the CDR3 is TGTGCCAGCAGCTTCGTGGAGTTCGATTCACCCCTCCACTTT.

This clonotype was seen many times. J is TRBJ2-7 and V is TRBV19; no definite D call. The CDR3 is made up of 13 amino acids. Deletions cut 10 bases from V and 1 base from J, with 14 bases between. From germline, CDR1 is LNHDA and CDR2 SQIVND (reference sequence). The CDR3 DNA reads TGTGCCACCAGTGGTGGAGTTTCCTACGAGCAGTACTTC. The encoded protein is CATSGGVSYEQYF.

This clonotype was seen repeatedly, ten times or more. The rearrangement uses TRBV29-1 and TRBJ1-2; 7 positions match TRBD1. V gave up 3 bases and J gave up 6 bases; unmatched junction bases: 7. The CDR3 runs to 13 residues. Germline values: CDR1 SQVTM, CDR2 ANQGSEA. CDR3 nucleotide sequence: TGCAGCGTTGAGACAGGGAGCTCCCATGGCTACACCTTC. This sequence encodes CSVETGSSHGYTF.